Presented here are 23 T cell receptor beta chains from one specimen sequenced in a study of cytomegalovirus exposure and HLA in healthy donors. Primers: 60 Vbeta forward and 13 Jbeta reverse. Data came from immunoSEQ multiplex PCR; TCRdb stores just in-frame clones and leaves some out. This sample has some 150,000 clones, with 50% to 75% found just once. Source material: PBMCs. Source of these receptors: a woman aged 40 to 49 in good health and CMV-seronegative.

The chain joins TRBV4-1 to TRBJ1-1; D gene ambiguous. Germline V gives CDR1 MGHRA, CDR2 YSYEKL. With 0 bases removed from V and 0 bases from J, the gap between germline ends came to 5 bases. The CDR3 extends over 14 amino acids. The CDR3 bases are TGCGCCAGCAGCCAAGATGGCATGAACACTGAAGCTTTCTTT. This sequence encodes CASSQDGMNTEAFF.

This sequence joins TRBV18 and TRBJ1-5, with 9 bases fitting TRBD1. With 3 bases clipped from V and 7 bases from J, the junction kept 1 base outside the gene matches. The CDR3 has 13 residues. CDR1 and CDR2 from the germline V gene are KGHSH and LQKENI. The CDR3 region is CASSPGQGQPQHF. DNA for the CDR3: TGTGCCAGCTCACCGGGACAGGGACAGCCCCAGCATTTT.

The chain couples TRBV27 to TRBJ1-5; a weak D match, TRBD1 (5 bases). The germline V gene encodes CDR1 MNHEY and CDR2 SMNVEV (reference sequence). The CDR3 is 13 amino acids. V dropped 4 bases and J dropped 2 bases, with 6 bases sitting between them. For the CDR3, the DNA is TGTGCCAGCAGTTCCAGGGGCAATCAGCCCCAGCATTTT. Protein sequence: CASSSRGNQPQHF.

This clone was detected once. This sequence joins TRBV30 and TRBJ1-1, with D possibly TRBD1 on 6 matching bases. Trimming left V 3 bases short and J 5 bases short, with 10 bases between. Germline-derived CDR1 and CDR2 are GTSNPN and SVGIG (reference sequence). This CDR3 is built from 12 residues. Written as DNA, the CDR3 is TGTGCCTGGAGACAGGGTAATACTGAAGCTTTCTTT. Its translation is CAWRQGNTEAFF.

The CDR3 loop reads CASSRRTGTADTQYF. The CDR3 DNA follows: TGTGCCAGCAGCCGACGTACAGGGACGGCAGATACGCAGTATTTT. This chain links TRBV7-9 with TRBJ2-3, with D perhaps matching TRBD1 (6 bases). CDR1 is SEHNR and CDR2 is FQNEAQ in the germline V gene (reference sequence). V gave up 5 bases and J gave up 4 bases, with 16 bases separating them. The CDR3 contains 15 residues.

In this sample, this clone turned up once. This sequence joins TRBV7-9 and TRBJ1-2; D call uncertain. V lost 9 bases and J lost 2, with 13 bases in between. The CDR3 spans 13 residues. The germline V gene encodes CDR1 SEHNR and CDR2 FQNEAQ (reference sequence). CDR3 DNA: TGTGCCAGTACATACGGAGGGAACTATGGCTACACCTTC. Translation gives CASTYGGNYGYTF. The complete variable domain, with remaining parts taken from reference TRBV7-9 and TRBJ1-2, reads DTGVSQNPRHKITKRGQNVTFRCDPISEHNRLYWYRQTLGQGPEFLTYFQNEAQLEKSRLLSDRFSAERPKGSFSTLEIQRTEQGDSAMYLCASTYGGNYGYTFGSGTRLTVV.

This clone has only a few counts. The chain carries TRBV28 and TRBJ1-1; 9 bases are a match to TRBD1. Germline V gene data show CDR1 as MDHEN and CDR2 as SYDVKM. This CDR3 contains 13 residues. With V trimmed by 7 bases and J by 6 bases, 6 bases remained unmatched. The DNA for the CDR3 is TGTGCCAGCACACCGGGACAGGGTCCTGAAGCTTTCTTT. This codes for CASTPGQGPEAFF.

The gene calls are TRBV27 and TRBJ1-5, with D maybe TRBD1 (5 bases). V was pared by 10 bases and J by 2 bases, with 15 bases between. The CDR3 is made up of 14 amino acids. CDR1 MNHEY and CDR2 SMNVEV come from the germline V gene (reference sequence). The CDR3 is CATSPGPGNQPQHF. The CDR3 DNA follows: TGTGCCACCTCGCCAGGGCCGGGCAATCAGCCCCAGCATTTT.

The genes are TRBV4-1 and TRBJ2-4; weak D call: TRBD2 (6 bases). The CDR3 covers 15 residues. CDR1 MGHRA and CDR2 YSYEKL come from the germline V gene. Trimming removed 4 bases at V and 5 bases at J, with 15 bases between. DNA for the CDR3: TGCGCCAGCAGCCCTATCGGGGAGGCGGAAAACATTCAGTACTTC. Its translation: CASSPIGEAENIQYF.

This sequence joins TRBV19 and TRBJ2-2, with a weak D call TRBD1 (8 bases). The CDR3 loop spans 16 amino acids. Between the trimmed V and J ends, which lost 5 bases and 4 bases, there was a span of 17 bases. From germline, CDR1 is LNHDA and CDR2 SQIVND (reference sequence). The CDR3 loop is CASSPRTGRVTGELFF. In DNA, the CDR3 is TGTGCCAGTAGTCCACGGACAGGGAGGGTCACCGGGGAGCTGTTTTTT.

The chain recombines TRBV23-1 with TRBJ1-4, with 8 bases matching TRBD1. TRBV23-1 is designated an ORF whose function remains uncertain. With 1 base clipped from V and 0 bases from J, the junction kept 19 bases outside the gene matches. The CDR3 is made up of 22 amino acids. The CDR3 bases are TGCGCCAGCAGTCAATTCCCCGACAGGGGCCATCATTCCTTTGCAACTAATGAAAAACTGTTTTTT. Translated, it gives CASSQFPDRGHHSFATNEKLFF.

V gene TRBV7-9 combines with J gene TRBJ1-5, with TRBD1 identical over 9 bases. Germline CDR1 reads SEHNR; CDR2 reads FQNEAQ (reference sequence). The ends lost 10 bases at V and 2 bases at J; junction bases unmatched: 9. The CDR3 consists of 15 residues. CDR3 sequence (DNA): TGTGCCATCGCAGGGACAGGGTTCGGCAATCAGCCCCAGCATTTT. Encoded protein: CAIAGTGFGNQPQHF.

This chain links TRBV30 with TRBJ2-6, with TRBD1 identical over 7 bases. With 2 bases clipped from V and 0 bases from J, the junction kept 7 bases outside the gene matches. This CDR3 contains 17 residues. CDR1 is GTSNPN and CDR2 is SVGIG in the germline V gene (reference sequence). CDR3 sequence reads: CAWSIGTASSGANVLTF. The CDR3 coding sequence is TGTGCCTGGAGTATAGGGACAGCAAGCTCTGGGGCCAACGTCCTGACTTTC. Full variable domain (rest looked up from reference TRBV30 and TRBJ2-6): SQTIHQWPATLVQPVGSPLSLECTVEGTSNPNLYWYRQAAGRGLQLLFYSVGIGQISSEVPQNLSASRPQDRQFILSSKKLLLSDSGFYLCAWSIGTASSGANVLTFGAGSRLTVL.

This clone was detected a few times. J is TRBJ1-1 and V is TRBV5-1; 8 bases are shared with TRBD1. The trim removed 4 bases at V and 0 bases at J, leaving 5 bases unmatched. The CDR3 is 15 residues long. The germline V gene encodes CDR1 SGHRS and CDR2 YFSETQ. As DNA, the CDR3 is TGCGCCAGCAGCACGTACAGGGGGATGAACACTGAAGCTTTCTTT. Its translation is CASSTYRGMNTEAFF.

This clone was found a few times. The chain is built from TRBV6-6 and TRBJ1-1; TRBD1 agrees at 9 bases. After removal of 7 bases from V and 2 bases from J, the junction contained 5 bases not matched to a gene. Germline V CDR1 and CDR2: MNHNY, SVGAGI (reference sequence). The length of the CDR3 is 14 residues. In DNA form, the CDR3 reads TGTGCCAGCATCAGGGACAGGGACAACACTGAAGCTTTCTTT. Translation gives CASIRDRDNTEAFF.

The chain couples TRBV4-1 to TRBJ1-1; D is undetermined. CDR1 is MGHRA and CDR2 is YSYEKL in the germline V gene. V was pared by 1 base and J by 3 bases, with 12 bases between. This CDR3 has 15 amino acids. The CDR3 sequence is CASSQGGEIYTEAFF. In DNA form, the CDR3 reads TGCGCCAGCAGCCAAGGCGGGGAAATATACACTGAAGCTTTCTTT.

This chain connects TRBV9 to TRBJ1-1, with D perhaps matching TRBD1 (5 bases). V lost 1 base to trimming and J lost 1 base, with 23 bases between them. Germline CDR1 and CDR2: SGDLS and YYNGEE. CDR3 length: 19 residues. CDR3 in DNA: TGTGCCAGCAGCGTACTTAGCGGGGGGGGTTCAGCACGGAACACTGAAGCTTTCTTT. Amino acid sequence: CASSVLSGGGSARNTEAFF.

This chain links TRBV2 with TRBJ1-2; no definite D call. The CDR3 extends over 14 amino acids. Germline lookup yields CDR1 SNHLY and CDR2 FYNNEI. V lost 1 base to trimming and J lost 8 bases, with 14 bases between them. The CDR3 sequence: CASSEVAALGGYTF. The CDR3 DNA reads TGTGCCAGCAGTGAAGTGGCAGCTCTAGGAGGCTACACCTTC.

CDR3 loop: CASSVTAMNTEAFF. For the CDR3, the DNA is TGTGCCAGCAGCGTGACAGCCATGAACACTGAAGCTTTCTTT. This chain joins TRBV9 and TRBJ1-1; possibly TRBD1 for D (5 bases). The V end lost 2 bases, the J end lost 0 bases, and 8 bases lay between the germline ends. This CDR3 has 14 residues. Per germline, CDR1 SGDLS and CDR2 YYNGEE.

This chain uses TRBV5-8 with TRBJ1-1; unclear D gene. Per germline, CDR1 SGHTS and CDR2 YDEGEE. The CDR3 runs to 16 residues. The V end lost 0 bases, the J end lost 1 base, and 13 bases lay between the germline ends. The CDR3 loop is CASSLAGGPTNTEAFF. The CDR3 DNA is TGTGCCAGCAGCTTGGCCGGAGGGCCCACGAACACTGAAGCTTTCTTT.

This clone has a handful of counts. The chain recombines TRBV7-9 with TRBJ1-5, with 12 positions matching TRBD1. The CDR3 runs 14 residues. CDR1 is SEHNR and CDR2 is FQNEAQ in the germline V gene (reference sequence). The trim removed 5 bases at V and 9 bases at J, leaving 5 bases unmatched. The CDR3 DNA sequence: TGTGCCAGCAGCACCGGGACAGGGGGCAGGCCCCAGCATTTT. Protein product: CASSTGTGGRPQHF.

In this sample, this clone turned up once. The chain combines TRBV6-6 with TRBJ2-1; 8 bases fit TRBD1. J gave up 1 base and V 6 bases, and 8 bases lay outside the gene matches. This CDR3 has 16 residues. Germline values: CDR1 MNHNY, CDR2 SVGAGI (reference sequence). CDR3 coding DNA: TGTGCCAGCAGAGACGCCGGGACAGGATCCTACAATGAGCAGTTCTTC. This codes for CASRDAGTGSYNEQFF.

Only a few counts were recorded for this clone. This chain connects TRBV13 to TRBJ2-3; perhaps TRBD2 as D (5 bases). CDR1 PRHDT and CDR2 FYEKMQ come from the germline V gene (reference sequence). The CDR3 length is 16 residues. V was clipped by 4 bases and J by 4 bases, with 18 bases between them. The CDR3 nucleotides are TGTGCCAGCAGCTCCCGCAGGACTCATTCGGCAGATACGCAGTATTTT. Amino acid sequence: CASSSRRTHSADTQYF.